The 29 T cell receptor beta chains below all came from one sample that was sequenced in a study of blood T cell repertoires in COVID-19. Clones were read by immunoSEQ multiplex PCR, and TCRdb kept only the in-frame ones, dropping some. The profile covers 100,000 to 150,000 clones, with 70% to 90% appearing a single time and about 2% taken by the ten largest. The sequencing input was peripheral blood. These receptors were obtained from a man between 65 and 85 years old with active COVID-19.

The rearrangement links TRBV25-1 to TRBJ2-3, with 10 bases fitting TRBD2. V gave up 5 bases and J gave up 5 bases; unmatched junction bases: 10. CDR1 and CDR2 (germline): MGHDK, SYGVNS. The CDR3 spans 16 residues. This chain's CDR3 is CASSLSSSGSGDTQYF. CDR3 nucleotides: TGTGCCAGCAGTCTCTCTTCTAGCGGGAGCGGAGATACGCAGTATTTT.

This clone was seen just once. V is TRBV19 and J is TRBJ2-7; 8 nucleotides line up with TRBD1. V shed 4 bases and J 0 bases; nucleotides not matched to a gene: 8. In germline, CDR1 is LNHDA, CDR2 SQIVND (reference sequence). The CDR3 covers 16 residues. CDR3: CASSTPGQAPSYEQYF. The CDR3 nucleotides are TGTGCCAGTAGTACCCCGGGACAGGCGCCCTCCTACGAGCAGTACTTC.

The chain has TRBV27 and TRBJ1-1, with D perhaps TRBD1 (6 bases). Trimming removed 5 bases from V and 5 bases from J, with 18 bases in between. Germline V gene lookup returns CDR1 MNHEY and CDR2 SMNVEV (reference sequence). The CDR3 totals 15 residues. The CDR3 bases are TGTGCCAGCAGTCTATACTACAGGGCTGGGACTGAAGCTTTCTTT. Protein: CASSLYYRAGTEAFF.

This chain joins TRBV7-2 and TRBJ2-7; 15 bases match TRBD2. Germline V gives CDR1 SGHTA, CDR2 FQGNSA. The V and J ends lost 3 bases and 4 bases, in that order; junction bases with no gene match: 7. The CDR3 has 17 residues. CDR3 region: CASSFTLGTSGRYEQYF. CDR3 nucleotide sequence: TGTGCCAGCAGCTTTACCTTAGGGACTAGCGGGAGGTACGAGCAGTACTTC.

The chain links TRBV9 to TRBJ2-3; 12 positions match TRBD2. V shed 4 bases and J 0 bases; nucleotides not matched to a gene: 3. This CDR3 comprises 16 residues. The germline V gene encodes CDR1 SGDLS and CDR2 YYNGEE. The chain's CDR3 is CASSSLAGGSTDTQYF. CDR3 DNA sequence: TGTGCCAGCAGCTCCCTAGCGGGAGGGAGCACAGATACGCAGTATTTT. Using reference TRBV9 and TRBJ2-3 for the parts outside the CDR3, the full variable domain is DSGVTQTPKHLITATGQRVTLRCSPRSGDLSVYWYQQSLDQGLQFLIQYYNGEERAKGNILERFSAQQFPDLHSELNLSSLELGDSALYFCASSSLAGGSTDTQYFGPGTRLTVL.

The chain carries TRBV3-1 (or the pseudogene TRBV3-2) and TRBJ2-3, with 10 bases matching TRBD2. V dropped 5 bases and J dropped 0; count of bases not matched to a gene: 5. The CDR3 runs 16 residues. Per germline, CDR1 LGHDT and CDR2 YNNKEL (reference sequence). In nucleotides, the CDR3 is TGTGCCAGCAGCTCCACTAGCGGGACTAGCACAGATACGCAGTATTTT. Translating gives CASSSTSGTSTDTQYF.

V is TRBV6-5 and J is TRBJ1-5; D might be TRBD1 (6 bases). The CDR3 runs to 15 residues. V was trimmed by 6 bases and J by 4 bases, leaving 16 bases between them. The germline V gene encodes CDR1 MNHEY and CDR2 SVGAGI. CDR3 region: CASRAPGEGNQPQHF. The DNA of the CDR3 is TGTGCCAGCAGGGCCCCAGGGGAAGGTAATCAGCCCCAGCATTTT.

The chain carries TRBV5-1 and TRBJ2-3; possible D gene TRBD2, 5 bases. CDR1 and CDR2 (germline): SGHRS, YFSETQ. The CDR3 loop spans 16 amino acids. Trimming stripped 0 bases from V and 2 bases from J, with 13 bases between. The CDR3 is CASSLGAGFTTDTQYF. In DNA, the CDR3 is TGCGCCAGCAGCTTGGGGGCGGGCTTTACCACAGATACGCAGTATTTT.

The chain couples TRBV5-1 to TRBJ2-1, with no clear D. The V end was cut by 0 bases, the J end by 6 bases, with 7 bases between. This CDR3 has 13 amino acids. The germline CDR1 and CDR2 sequences are SGHRS and YFSETQ. In nucleotides, the CDR3 is TGCGCCAGCAGCTTGGGCTGGCCCAATGAGCAGTTCTTC. Amino acid sequence: CASSLGWPNEQFF.

The gene calls are TRBV5-6 and TRBJ2-5; the match to TRBD2 covers 14 bases. CDR3 length: 19 amino acids. CDR1 and CDR2 from the germline V gene are SGHDT and YYEEEE. Trimming cost V 6 bases and J 3 bases; bases outside gene matches: 16. The CDR3 bases are TGTGCCAGCACCCCATCCGGGACTAGCGGGAGACGGAGGGAAGAGACCCAGTACTTC. The encoded protein is CASTPSGTSGRRREETQYF.

The chain combines TRBV28 with TRBJ2-2; D not resolved. This CDR3 is built from 13 residues. Germline lookup yields CDR1 MDHEN and CDR2 SYDVKM. Trimming took 5 bases from V and 4 from J, leaving 8 bases between them. CDR3 coding DNA: TGTGCCAGCAGTCCGCGGTCCACCGGGGAGCTGTTTTTT. Its translation is CASSPRSTGELFF.

The genes are TRBV9 and TRBJ2-7; 10 bases fit TRBD2. V gave up 3 bases and J gave up 9 bases; unmatched junction bases: 9. This CDR3 spans 14 amino acids. Germline CDR1 reads SGDLS; CDR2 reads YYNGEE. CDR3 residues: CASSAGGTSESQYF. In DNA form, the CDR3 reads TGTGCCAGCAGCGCTGGCGGGACTAGCGAGTCGCAGTACTTC.

The chain combines TRBV19 with TRBJ1-4; TRBD1 matches 9 bases. Germline trimming cut 4 bases from V and 8 bases from J; bases unmatched to any gene: 2. The CDR3 totals 13 residues. From germline, CDR1 is LNHDA and CDR2 SQIVND (reference sequence). For the CDR3, the DNA is TGTGCCAGTAGTAGGACAGGGGTGGAAAAACTGTTTTTT. Amino acid sequence: CASSRTGVEKLFF.

This clone was counted between two and nine times. The chain couples TRBV29-1 to TRBJ2-7; a possible D gene is TRBD1 (6 bases). CDR3 length: 13 residues. Trimming cost V 3 bases and J 6 bases, with 15 bases left between them. CDR1 and CDR2 from the germline V gene are SQVTM and ANQGSEA. CDR3 sequence: CSVDTGSESEQYF. For the CDR3, the DNA is TGCAGCGTTGATACAGGGTCCGAAAGCGAGCAGTACTTC.

This clone appeared a few times. V gene TRBV2 combines with J gene TRBJ1-2; no definite D call. Germline V CDR1 and CDR2: SNHLY, FYNNEI. The ends were cut back, 6 bases at V and 6 bases at J, with 14 bases in the middle. The CDR3 extends over 13 amino acids. DNA of the CDR3: TGTGCCAGCAGCTCGGACTTGGCGCATGGCTACACCTTC. Its translation is CASSSDLAHGYTF.

The J gene is TRBJ2-1, the V gene TRBV2, with D tentatively TRBD2 (5 bases). V lost 6 bases and J 10 bases, leaving 13 bases between the germline ends. The CDR3 totals 12 residues. Germline V gene lookup returns CDR1 SNHLY and CDR2 FYNNEI. The CDR3 nucleotides read TGTGCCAGCAGCGACGGGATCGCCGAGCAGTTCTTC. It codes for CASSDGIAEQFF.

The chain is built from TRBV5-1 and TRBJ1-1, with TRBD1 identical over 7 bases. This CDR3 has 14 amino acids. The J segment lost 1 base and the V segment lost 2 bases, leaving 2 bases of the junction unmatched. CDR1 is SGHRS, CDR2 YFSETQ, per germline. As DNA, the CDR3 is TGCGCCAGCAGCTTTCAGGGGGGGAACACTGAAGCTTTCTTT. Translating gives CASSFQGGNTEAFF.

V gene TRBV7-9 combines with J gene TRBJ1-2; 7 positions match TRBD1. The CDR3 consists of 16 residues. With 5 bases clipped from V and 4 bases from J, the junction kept 13 bases outside the gene matches. The germline gives CDR1 SEHNR, CDR2 FQNEAQ (reference sequence). This chain's CDR3 is CASSTGEATLGYGYTF. For the CDR3, the DNA is TGTGCCAGCAGCACAGGGGAGGCTACGCTGGGCTATGGCTACACCTTC.

The chain recombines TRBV5-1 with TRBJ1-1, with D possibly TRBD1 on 6 matching bases. Germline V gene data show CDR1 as SGHRS and CDR2 as YFSETQ. V was shortened by 0 bases and J by 0 bases, with 18 bases between the two germline ends. The CDR3 length is 18 residues. The CDR3 sequence is CASSLDPGTRVLNTEAFF. The DNA of the CDR3 is TGCGCCAGCAGCTTGGACCCCGGGACACGCGTCCTGAACACTGAAGCTTTCTTT.

This chain joins TRBV15 and TRBJ1-4, with 9 bases that match TRBD1. Unmatched junction bases numbered 11, after V lost 5 bases and J lost 7 bases. Germline V CDR1 and CDR2: LNHNV, YYDKDF (reference sequence). The CDR3 has 16 amino acids. The CDR3 sequence: CATSRQGGKMGEKLFF. In DNA form, the CDR3 reads TGTGCCACCAGCCGACAGGGGGGAAAGATGGGTGAAAAACTGTTTTTT.

The genes are TRBV6-2 or TRBV6-3 and TRBJ2-5, with 10 bases matching TRBD2. CDR1 is MNHEY, CDR2 SVGEGT, per germline. V lost 5 bases, J lost 10 bases, and 16 bases stayed unmatched. This CDR3 has 16 amino acids. For the CDR3, the DNA is TGTGCCAGCAGTGACAAGCGGGAGGGCACAAGAGGGGTCCAGTACTTC. Its translation: CASSDKREGTRGVQYF.

CDR3 DNA: TGCAGCGTTGAATTTGCGGGGGGTAGTGAAGCTTTCTTT. It is translated as CSVEFAGGSEAFF. The chain links TRBV29-1 to TRBJ1-1; D may be TRBD1 (5 bases). Germline CDR1 and CDR2: SQVTM and ANQGSEA. The CDR3 loop spans 13 amino acids. The V end was cut by 2 bases, the J end by 7 bases, with 14 bases between.

The genes are TRBV5-5 and TRBJ2-3; D remains ambiguous. The germline V gene encodes CDR1 SGHKS and CDR2 YYEKEE (reference sequence). Trimming stripped 4 bases from V and 6 bases from J, with 9 bases between. This CDR3 is 12 amino acids long. CDR3: CASSPTGDTQYF. The CDR3 DNA reads TGTGCCAGCAGCCCGACGGGTGATACGCAGTATTTT.

V usage is TRBV5-1 and J usage is TRBJ2-2; 14 bases line up with TRBD2. The CDR3 runs 15 residues. V was pared by 8 bases and J by 4 bases, with 4 bases of the junction left unmatched. Germline loops: CDR1 SGHRS, CDR2 YFSETQ. CDR3 sequence: CASGLAGGTTGELFF. CDR3 nucleotides: TGCGCCAGTGGACTAGCGGGAGGTACCACCGGGGAGCTGTTTTTT. Complete variable domain (other parts from reference TRBV5-1 and TRBJ2-2): KAGVTQTPRYLIKTRGQQVTLSCSPISGHRSVSWYQQTPGQGLQFLFEYFSETQRNKGNFPGRFSGRQFSNSRSEMNVSTLELGDSALYLCASGLAGGTTGELFFGEGSRLTVL.

The rearrangement joins TRBV24-1 to TRBJ2-1; 7 nucleotides agree with TRBD1. The germline CDR1 and CDR2 sequences are KGHDR and SFDVKD. The V and J ends lost 10 bases and 6 bases, in that order; junction bases with no gene match: 8. The CDR3 is 13 amino acids. The CDR3 reads CATRGQIGNEQFF. CDR3 sequence (DNA): TGTGCCACACGGGGACAGATCGGCAATGAGCAGTTCTTC.

The rearrangement links TRBV7-2 to TRBJ2-1; 8 nucleotides agree with TRBD2. Germline lookup yields CDR1 SGHTA and CDR2 FQGNSA. V shed 1 base and J 6 bases; nucleotides not matched to a gene: 5. This CDR3 spans 15 amino acids. The CDR3 DNA is TGTGCCAGCAGCTTAGGTAGCGGGACTTTCAATGAGCAGTTCTTC. This codes for CASSLGSGTFNEQFF.

The chain carries TRBV7-2 and TRBJ2-2; 7 nucleotides match TRBD2. V gave up 1 base and J gave up 4 bases; unmatched junction bases: 3. Germline CDR1 SGHTA, CDR2 FQGNSA. CDR3 length: 15 residues. In DNA, the CDR3 is TGTGCCAGCAGCTTAGGTCTAGCGGTCACCGGGGAGCTGTTTTTT. Its protein product is CASSLGLAVTGELFF.

The chain combines TRBV2 with TRBJ1-5; D is unclear. Germline CDR1 SNHLY, CDR2 FYNNEI. The CDR3 length is 13 residues. The V end was cut by 1 base, the J end by 9 bases, with 10 bases between. CDR3 bases: TGTGCCAGCAGTGAAGGGCCGACATTGCCCCAGCATTTT. Its protein product is CASSEGPTLPQHF.

The chain recombines TRBV9 with TRBJ2-3, with D possibly matching TRBD2 (6 bases). The V and J ends lost 0 bases and 2 bases respectively, with 10 bases between them. The germline V gene has CDR1 SGDLS and CDR2 YYNGEE. The CDR3 extends over 15 amino acids. Here the CDR3 DNA reads TGTGCCAGCAGCGTAGCCCAGCGGGCCACAGATACGCAGTATTTT. This translates into CASSVAQRATDTQYF.